These 4 T cell receptor beta chains were all obtained from the same sample, sequenced in a study of beta chain features in type 1 diabetes. The study reverse transcribed the entire isolated RNA, so it sequenced expressed TCRB transcripts. The method was immunoSEQ multiplex PCR; TCRdb's version includes in-frame clones alone and lacks a portion of them. The table includes 150,000 or so clones, around 8.7% detected once. Sequencing input: central memory CD4+ T cells from blood. The receptors come from a young man in good health.

This clone has only a few counts. This rearrangement joins TRBV7-2 to TRBJ2-7; TRBD1 aligns across 7 bases. The J segment lost 4 bases and the V segment lost 5 bases, leaving 11 bases of the junction unmatched. Germline V gene sequence: CDR1 SGHTA, CDR2 FQGNSA. CDR3 length equals 15 residues. CDR3 sequence reads: CASSPRQGEGYEQYF. The CDR3 nucleotides are TGTGCCAGCAGCCCTAGACAGGGAGAGGGATACGAGCAGTACTTC. The full variable domain, rest sourced from reference TRBV7-2 and TRBJ2-7, is GAGVSQSPSNKVTEKGKDVELRCDPISGHTALYWYRQSLGQGLEFLIYFQGNSAPDKSGLPSDRFSAERTGGSVSTLTIQRTQQEDSAVYLCASSPRQGEGYEQYFGPGTRLTVT.

This clone has a handful of counts. V gene TRBV30 combines with J gene TRBJ1-4; no firm D call. This CDR3 spans 11 amino acids. V gave up 2 bases and J gave up 5 bases, with 3 bases separating them. Germline CDR1 and CDR2: GTSNPN and SVGIG (reference sequence). The CDR3 protein is CAWSLNEKLFF. CDR3 nucleotide sequence: TGTGCCTGGAGTCTAAATGAAAAACTGTTTTTT.

The rearrangement uses TRBV7-2 and TRBJ2-5; no reliable D call. The CDR3 has 16 residues. V lost 2 bases to trimming and J lost 5 bases, with 18 bases between them. CDR1 and CDR2 (germline): SGHTA, FQGNSA. CDR3 DNA: TGTGCCAGCAGCTTATGGTCACAGATAAGTGAGGAGACCCAGTACTTC. This translates into CASSLWSQISEETQYF.

The chain links TRBV6-1 to TRBJ1-2; 9 nucleotides match TRBD1. The CDR3 totals 13 residues. With V trimmed by 6 bases and J by 7 bases, 6 bases remained unmatched. Germline V gives CDR1 MNHNS, CDR2 SASEGT. CDR3 region: CASRRGQGRGYTF. The CDR3 nucleotides read TGTGCCAGCAGGAGGGGACAGGGCCGTGGCTACACCTTC.